These 19 T cell receptor beta chains were all obtained from the same sample, sequenced in a study of lymphopenia after photon versus proton radiotherapy. Profiling relied on immunoSEQ multiplex PCR, and the TCRdb table lists in-frame clones only, not all of them. There are approximately 23,000 clones in the sample; around 89% occur only once, and around 10% lies in the top ten. The sequences come from peripheral blood, collected from a patient treated with proton-based radiotherapy. The receptor set was obtained from a man aged 80 or over with esophageal cancer.

V gene TRBV27 combines with J gene TRBJ2-3; tentatively, D is TRBD1 (5 bases). The CDR3 is made up of 14 amino acids. Trimming shortened V by 3 bases and J by 6 bases, and 13 bases separated the two germline ends. Germline loops: CDR1 MNHEY, CDR2 SMNVEV (reference sequence). CDR3 residues: CASSFRGAGDTQYF. CDR3 DNA: TGTGCCAGCAGTTTTCGTGGGGCCGGGGATACGCAGTATTTT.

The chain joins TRBV12-5 to TRBJ2-7; D unresolved. This CDR3 has 14 residues. Trimming removed 0 bases at V and 3 bases at J, with 9 bases between. CDR1 is LGHNT, CDR2 FRNRAP, per germline. DNA for the CDR3: TGTGCTAGTGGTTTGGTGGGCAGCATCTACGAGCAGTACTTC. Translation: CASGLVGSIYEQYF.

In this sample, this clone turned up once. J is TRBJ2-5 and V is TRBV19, with D possibly TRBD2 on 6 matching bases. CDR3 length: 14 amino acids. Germline V CDR1 and CDR2: LNHDA, SQIVND (reference sequence). Trimming removed 4 bases from V and 0 bases from J, with 9 bases in between. CDR3 sequence reads: CASSRGRYQETQYF. CDR3 in DNA: TGTGCCAGTAGTAGGGGGAGGTACCAAGAGACCCAGTACTTC.

This chain uses TRBV4-1 with TRBJ2-7; 10 bases are a match to TRBD2. Losses at the gene ends were 0 bases for V and 7 bases for J; bases not matched to a gene: 9. Germline CDR1 and CDR2: MGHRA and YSYEKL. The CDR3 consists of 16 residues. The CDR3 DNA reads TGCGCCAGCAGCCAAGATCAGCGGGAGGGCCAGGGGGAGCAGTACTTC. Translated: CASSQDQREGQGEQYF.

V and J are TRBV6-5 and TRBJ1-1; no firm D call. The CDR3 contains 14 residues. The V gene lost 3 bases and the J gene lost 4 bases, with 12 bases spanning the gap. Germline V gene data show CDR1 as MNHEY and CDR2 as SVGAGI. Here the CDR3 DNA reads TGTGCCAGCAGTTATGGGGTCGTGTTCACTGAAGCTTTCTTT. The encoded protein is CASSYGVVFTEAFF.

The chain couples TRBV5-5 to TRBJ2-3, with D maybe TRBD2 (6 bases). Trimming removed 1 base from V and 2 bases from J, with 11 bases in between. Germline V gives CDR1 SGHKS, CDR2 YYEKEE (reference sequence). The CDR3 loop spans 15 amino acids. The CDR3 DNA follows: TGTGCCAGCAGCTTGAGTGCTAGCGTCACAGATACGCAGTATTTT. Protein: CASSLSASVTDTQYF.

The chain joins TRBV4-3 to TRBJ2-1; D not certain. CDR3 length: 16 amino acids. The germline gives CDR1 LGHNA, CDR2 YSLEER. Trimming removed 1 base from V and 4 bases from J, with 14 bases in between. For the CDR3, the DNA is TGCGCCAGCAGCCAAGGTTCACGATTTACATACAATGAGCAGTTCTTC. It yields the protein CASSQGSRFTYNEQFF.

This chain uses TRBV7-2 with TRBJ2-3, with D tentatively TRBD2 (5 bases). Deletions cut 1 base from V and 0 bases from J, with 8 bases between. This CDR3 spans 15 amino acids. Per germline, CDR1 SGHTA and CDR2 FQGNSA. This chain's CDR3 is CASSLVGLSTDTQYF. The CDR3 DNA sequence: TGTGCCAGCAGCTTAGTAGGACTCAGCACAGATACGCAGTATTTT. Based on the CDR3 plus reference TRBV7-2 and TRBJ2-3, the full variable domain is GAGVSQSPSNKVTEKGKDVELRCDPISGHTALYWYRQSLGQGLEFLIYFQGNSAPDKSGLPSDRFSAERTGGSVSTLTIQRTQQEDSAVYLCASSLVGLSTDTQYFGPGTRLTVL.

This chain joins TRBV5-1 and TRBJ2-2; TRBD1 aligns across 9 bases. Germline V lookup: CDR1 SGHRS, CDR2 YFSETQ. V shed 7 bases, J shed 5 bases, and the junction held 9 bases outside the gene matches. The length of the CDR3 is 15 residues. Here the CDR3 DNA reads TGCGCCAGCGAGGGGACAGGGTTTAGGACCGGGGAGCTGTTTTTT. This codes for CASEGTGFRTGELFF.

The chain joins TRBV6-1 to TRBJ1-2; D unresolved. Germline V gene sequence: CDR1 MNHNS, CDR2 SASEGT. The CDR3 runs to 18 residues. Trimming stripped 2 bases from V and 1 base from J, with 20 bases between. CDR3 in amino acids: CASSERITAPSSNYGYTF. CDR3 coding DNA: TGTGCCAGCAGTGAAAGGATTACAGCCCCGAGTAGTAACTATGGCTACACCTTC.

The chain couples TRBV9 to TRBJ2-7, with 10 positions matching TRBD1. V lost 3 bases, J lost 4 bases, and 4 bases stayed unmatched. Germline CDR1 SGDLS, CDR2 YYNGEE. This CDR3 is built from 14 residues. This CDR3 is CASSAGQGGYEQYF. CDR3 coding DNA: TGTGCCAGCAGCGCAGGACAGGGGGGTTACGAGCAGTACTTC.

The chain couples TRBV15 to TRBJ2-7; D not resolved. Germline V lookup: CDR1 LNHNV, CDR2 YYDKDF (reference sequence). With 0 bases removed from V and 1 base from J, the gap between germline ends came to 7 bases. CDR3 length: 14 amino acids. CDR3 residues: CATSRDRQSYEQYF. In nucleotides, the CDR3 is TGTGCCACCAGCAGAGATCGGCAGTCCTACGAGCAGTACTTC. The full variable domain, completed using reference TRBV15 and TRBJ2-7, is DAMVIQNPRYQVTQFGKPVTLSCSQTLNHNVMYWYQQKSSQAPKLLFHYYDKDFNNEADTPDNFQSRRPNTSFCFLDIRSPGLGDTAMYLCATSRDRQSYEQYFGPGTRLTVT.

This clone was recorded only once. The CDR3 DNA reads as TGTGCCAGCAGTTACCTGGCAGGGGGCACAGATACGCAGTATTTT. Translating gives CASSYLAGGTDTQYF. The chain employs TRBV6-5 and TRBJ2-3; D possibly corresponds to TRBD1 (6 bases). Deletions cut 2 bases from V and 1 base from J, with 10 bases between. Germline V gene sequence: CDR1 MNHEY, CDR2 SVGAGI. CDR3 size: 15 residues.

V is TRBV5-8 and J is TRBJ1-3; D call uncertain. CDR3 length: 15 amino acids. Trimming left V 4 bases short and J 0 bases short, with 11 bases between. Germline V gives CDR1 SGHTS, CDR2 YDEGEE. The CDR3 is CASSGGRISGNTIYF. DNA of the CDR3: TGTGCCAGCAGCGGTGGACGGATCTCTGGAAACACCATATATTTT.

This clone is a singleton in its sample. J is TRBJ2-7 and V is TRBV7-9; 9 bases line up with TRBD1. J was trimmed by 4 bases and V by 5 bases; bases with no gene match: 3. This CDR3 region has 13 residues. CDR1 is SEHNR, CDR2 FQNEAQ, per germline (reference sequence). The CDR3 DNA sequence: TGTGCCAGCAGCAAGACAGGGGGTTACGAGCAGTACTTC. Protein product: CASSKTGGYEQYF. Together with reference TRBV7-9 and TRBJ2-7, the CDR3 gives the full variable domain: DTGVSQNPRHKITKRGQNVTFRCDPISEHNRLYWYRQTLGQGPEFLTYFQNEAQLEKSRLLSDRFSAERPKGSFSTLEIQRTEQGDSAMYLCASSKTGGYEQYFGPGTRLTVT.

This chain joins TRBV7-2 and TRBJ2-7; 7 nucleotides agree with TRBD1. Per the germline V gene, CDR1 is SGHTA and CDR2 is FQGNSA. Trimming took 4 bases from V and 2 from J; bases not matched to a gene: 5. The CDR3 is made up of 14 amino acids. This CDR3 is CASSSLGQAYEQYF. Written as DNA, the CDR3 is TGTGCCAGCAGCTCGCTCGGACAGGCCTACGAGCAGTACTTC.

This clone was found a few times. This chain connects TRBV7-2 to TRBJ2-3; TRBD2 aligns across 12 bases. Per germline, CDR1 SGHTA and CDR2 FQGNSA. This CDR3 is built from 15 residues. J gave up 4 bases and V 3 bases, and 2 bases lay outside the gene matches. This CDR3 is CASSFPSGGADTQYF. Written as DNA, the CDR3 is TGTGCCAGCAGCTTCCCTAGCGGGGGGGCAGATACGCAGTATTTT.

The genes are TRBV29-1 and TRBJ2-5; D perhaps matches TRBD1 (5 bases). CDR3 length equals 11 residues. The germline V gene encodes CDR1 SQVTM and CDR2 ANQGSEA. The V and J ends lost 7 bases and 1 base respectively, with 7 bases between them. The CDR3 spells CSGRGQETQYF. The DNA for the CDR3 is TGCAGCGGTAGGGGCCAAGAGACCCAGTACTTC.

This chain connects TRBV4-1 to TRBJ1-4; D might be TRBD1 (5 bases). This CDR3 has 16 amino acids. Trimming took 2 bases from V and 5 from J, leaving 15 bases between them. Germline CDR1 is MGHRA and CDR2 is YSYEKL. The CDR3 is CASSQLGPLLNEKLFF. CDR3 in DNA: TGCGCCAGCAGCCAACTGGGACCGCTACTCAATGAAAAACTGTTTTTT.